Listed below are T cell receptor beta chains from one sample, sequenced in a study of human versus mouse CDR3 diversity and MHC coevolution. Using immunoSEQ multiplex PCR, the repertoire was profiled, and TCRdb retains in-frame clones only, with some absent. The repertoire consists of 60,000 or so clones, with 94% occurring once and the leading ten covering over 15%. The sequenced sample was naive CD4+ T cells from blood. These receptors were obtained from a person between 55 and 69 years old in good health. Both conserved end residues are part of each CDR3. D genes are given only for firm matches. Not all rows give a size; the values are once, few, many and, for expanded clones, a class.

J gene: TRBJ2-7; D gene: TRBD2; V gene: TRBV9; clone size: -; CDR3 DNA: TGTGCCAGCAGCCTCACTAGCGGGGCGGATTCCTATGGGGAGCAGTACTTC; CDR3 protein: CASSLTSGADSYGEQYF
J gene: TRBJ2-1; D gene: TRBD2; V gene: TRBV9; clone size: -; CDR3 DNA: TGTGCCAGCAGCTCTAGCGGGAGCTCCTACAATGAGCAGTTCTTC; CDR3 protein: CASSSSGSSYNEQFF
J gene: TRBJ2-5; D gene: -; V gene: TRBV11-2; clone size: -; CDR3 DNA: TGTGCCAGCAGCCCCAGAGAGACCCAGTACTTC; CDR3 protein: CASSPRETQYF
J gene: TRBJ2-7; D gene: -; V gene: TRBV6-1; clone size: -; CDR3 DNA: TGTGCCAGCACTCTCTCCAGGGGCCCCTACGAGCAGTACTTC; CDR3 protein: CASTLSRGPYEQYF
J gene: TRBJ2-2; D gene: TRBD2; V gene: TRBV6-4; clone size: -; CDR3 DNA: TGTGCCAGCAGTGACTCTTTTCTAGCGGGAGAGGCTACGACCGGGGAGCTGTTTTTT; CDR3 protein: CASSDSFLAGEATTGELFF
J gene: TRBJ2-3; D gene: -; V gene: TRBV5-1; clone size: -; CDR3 DNA: TGCGCCAGCAGCGGGGGGGGGCGTACAGATACGCAGTATTTT; CDR3 protein: CASSGGGRTDTQYF
J gene: TRBJ2-7; D gene: -; V gene: TRBV6-1; clone size: once; CDR3 DNA: TGTGCCAGCAGCCCGAGCTCCTACGAGCAGTACTTC; CDR3 protein: CASSPSSYEQYF
J gene: TRBJ1-2; D gene: -; V gene: TRBV5-4; clone size: -; CDR3 DNA: TGTGCCAGCAGCTCCAAACAGGGCCTCTATGGCTACACCTTC; CDR3 protein: CASSSKQGLYGYTF
J gene: TRBJ1-2; D gene: -; V gene: TRBV14; clone size: -; CDR3 DNA: TGTGCCAGCAGCCGCGACAGGAACTATGGCTACACCTTC; CDR3 protein: CASSRDRNYGYTF
J gene: TRBJ2-2; D gene: -; V gene: TRBV9; clone size: -; CDR3 DNA: TGTGCCAGCAGCGTGACGGGGGCCGGGGAGCTGTTTTTT; CDR3 protein: CASSVTGAGELFF
J gene: TRBJ2-1; D gene: TRBD2; V gene: TRBV7-7; clone size: -; CDR3 DNA: TGTGCCAGCAGCCCCCAAGCGGGAGGGCCTAACAATGAGCAGTTCTTC; CDR3 protein: CASSPQAGGPNNEQFF
J gene: TRBJ1-2; D gene: TRBD1; V gene: TRBV2; clone size: -; CDR3 DNA: TGTGCCAGCAGAATAGACAGGGCTAACTATGGCTACACCTTC; CDR3 protein: CASRIDRANYGYTF
J gene: TRBJ1-3; D gene: -; V gene: TRBV6-6; clone size: few; CDR3 DNA: TGTGCCAGCAGTTACCCCCAGGGAACGCCTGGAAACACCATATATTTT; CDR3 protein: CASSYPQGTPGNTIYF
J gene: TRBJ2-2; D gene: TRBD2; V gene: TRBV6-5; clone size: once; CDR3 DNA: TGTGCCAGCAGAACCGGGACTAAAAACACCGGGGAGCTGTTTTTT; CDR3 protein: CASRTGTKNTGELFF
J gene: TRBJ1-6; D gene: -; V gene: TRBV6-1; clone size: -; CDR3 DNA: TGTGCCAGCAGAGGGGACTTTCAATCACCCCTCCACTTT; CDR3 protein: CASRGDFQSPLHF
J gene: TRBJ2-3; D gene: TRBD2; V gene: TRBV9; clone size: -; CDR3 DNA: TGTGCCAGCAGCTCCCTCGGGGCGGGAGGGCCTCAAGATACGCAGTATTTT; CDR3 protein: CASSSLGAGGPQDTQYF
J gene: TRBJ2-3; D gene: TRBD2; V gene: TRBV11-3; clone size: -; CDR3 DNA: TGTGCCAGCAGTCCGACTAGCGGAGCTAGCACAGATACGCAGTATTTT; CDR3 protein: CASSPTSGASTDTQYF
J gene: TRBJ2-7; D gene: -; V gene: TRBV10-2; clone size: -; CDR3 DNA: TGCGCCAGCAGTGATAGCGGAAGCTCCTACGAGCAGTACTTC; CDR3 protein: CASSDSGSSYEQYF
J gene: TRBJ1-2; D gene: -; V gene: TRBV7-2; clone size: -; CDR3 DNA: TGTGCCAGCAGCTTAGTAGGACAGCCCCTAAACTATGGCTACACCTTC; CDR3 protein: CASSLVGQPLNYGYTF
J gene: TRBJ2-1; D gene: TRBD1; V gene: TRBV19; clone size: -; CDR3 DNA: TGTGCCAGTAGTCTGGACAGGGACTCCTACAATGAGCAGTTCTTC; CDR3 protein: CASSLDRDSYNEQFF
J gene: TRBJ1-2; D gene: -; V gene: TRBV13; clone size: -; CDR3 DNA: TGTGCCAGCAGCTTAGGACGGCGGAACTATGGCTACACCTTC; CDR3 protein: CASSLGRRNYGYTF
J gene: TRBJ2-1; D gene: TRBD2; V gene: TRBV7-3; clone size: once; CDR3 DNA: TGTGCCAGCAGCTCCGGACTAGCGGGAGATGAGCAGTTCTTC; CDR3 protein: CASSSGLAGDEQFF
J gene: TRBJ1-2; D gene: -; V gene: TRBV5-4; clone size: -; CDR3 DNA: TGTGCCAGCAGCCCCCCAGGGAACCATGGCTACACCTTC; CDR3 protein: CASSPPGNHGYTF
J gene: TRBJ1-4; D gene: TRBD1; V gene: TRBV5-5; clone size: -; CDR3 DNA: TGTGCCAGCAGCTTCTCGGTACAGGGGGATGAAAAACTGTTTTTT; CDR3 protein: CASSFSVQGDEKLFF
J gene: TRBJ1-2; D gene: TRBD1; V gene: TRBV4-2; clone size: -; CDR3 DNA: TGTGCCAGCAGCCAAGCCCGGACAGGGTTCTATGGCTACACCTTC; CDR3 protein: CASSQARTGFYGYTF
J gene: TRBJ2-3; D gene: TRBD1; V gene: TRBV5-4; clone size: -; CDR3 DNA: TGTGCCAGCAGCCGGGACAGCACCACAGATACGCAGTATTTT; CDR3 protein: CASSRDSTTDTQYF
J gene: TRBJ2-4; D gene: TRBD2; V gene: TRBV27; clone size: -; CDR3 DNA: TGTGCCAGCAGTTTAGAGGGCCGTCTAGCGGCCGCCAAAAACATTCAGTACTTC; CDR3 protein: CASSLEGRLAAAKNIQYF
J gene: TRBJ1-1; D gene: -; V gene: TRBV21-1; clone size: -; CDR3 DNA: TGTGCCAGCAGCAAACTTGGGGGACAGGGAAACACTGAAGCTTTCTTT; CDR3 protein: CASSKLGGQGNTEAFF
J gene: TRBJ1-4; D gene: TRBD1; V gene: TRBV6-1; clone size: -; CDR3 DNA: TGTGCCAGCAGTAATACAGGGGGTTTTGAAAAACTGTTTTTT; CDR3 protein: CASSNTGGFEKLFF
J gene: TRBJ1-5; D gene: TRBD1; V gene: TRBV10-3; clone size: -; CDR3 DNA: TGTGCCATTTTCATCCCGGGACAGATTAACGAGAGCAATCAGCCCCAGCATTTT; CDR3 protein: CAIFIPGQINESNQPQHF
J gene: TRBJ2-4; D gene: TRBD2; V gene: TRBV19; clone size: -; CDR3 DNA: TGTGCCAGTAGTAAGGGCGGGAGTTCCAAAAACATTCAGTACTTC; CDR3 protein: CASSKGGSSKNIQYF
J gene: TRBJ2-7; D gene: -; V gene: TRBV7-9; clone size: -; CDR3 DNA: TGTGCCAGCAGCCGTACAGGGTACACCTACGAGCAGTACTTC; CDR3 protein: CASSRTGYTYEQYF
J gene: TRBJ2-5; D gene: -; V gene: TRBV5-1; clone size: -; CDR3 DNA: TGCGCCAGCAGCCCCGTGGGGGCTGCGGAGACCCAGTACTTC; CDR3 protein: CASSPVGAAETQYF
J gene: TRBJ1-2; D gene: -; V gene: TRBV13; clone size: -; CDR3 DNA: TGTGCCAGCAGCTTAGGGTCAGGGGATCCGGATGTTTACACCTTC; CDR3 protein: CASSLGSGDPDVYTF
J gene: TRBJ1-3; D gene: -; V gene: TRBV9; clone size: -; CDR3 DNA: TGTGCCAGCAGCGTAGAGGGGGGGGGAAGGGGCTCTGGAAACACCATATATTTT; CDR3 protein: CASSVEGGGRGSGNTIYF
J gene: TRBJ2-2; D gene: -; V gene: TRBV9; clone size: -; CDR3 DNA: TGTGCCAGCAGCGTCCGACAGGTGACCGGGGAGCTGTTTTTT; CDR3 protein: CASSVRQVTGELFF
J gene: TRBJ1-4; D gene: -; V gene: TRBV28; clone size: -; CDR3 DNA: TGTGCCAGCAAGTCGGGTAATGAAAAACTGTTTTTT; CDR3 protein: CASKSGNEKLFF
J gene: TRBJ2-7; D gene: -; V gene: TRBV7-6; clone size: -; CDR3 DNA: TGTGCCAGCAGCTTAGATGGACTATGGAGGGAGCAGTACTTC; CDR3 protein: CASSLDGLWREQYF
J gene: TRBJ2-1; D gene: -; V gene: TRBV5-1; clone size: -; CDR3 DNA: TGCGCCAGCAGCTTGGCCAGCGGTTACAATGAGCAGTTCTTC; CDR3 protein: CASSLASGYNEQFF
J gene: TRBJ2-1; D gene: -; V gene: TRBV18; clone size: -; CDR3 DNA: TGTGCCAGCTCCCTGAGCTCCTACAATGAGCAGTTCTTC; CDR3 protein: CASSLSSYNEQFF
J gene: TRBJ2-2; D gene: -; V gene: TRBV19; clone size: -; CDR3 DNA: TGTGCCAGTAGCCCCCGGACTATAAACACCGGGGAGCTGTTTTTT; CDR3 protein: CASSPRTINTGELFF
J gene: TRBJ2-7; D gene: -; V gene: TRBV9; clone size: -; CDR3 DNA: TGTGCCAGCAGCGTAGACGGGGTAGGCTCCTACGAGCAGTACTTC; CDR3 protein: CASSVDGVGSYEQYF
J gene: TRBJ2-2; D gene: -; V gene: TRBV14; clone size: -; CDR3 DNA: TGTGCCAGCAGCCAAGAGGGGCCTACGAACACCGGGGAGCTGTTTTTT; CDR3 protein: CASSQEGPTNTGELFF
J gene: TRBJ2-1; D gene: -; V gene: TRBV5-1; clone size: -; CDR3 DNA: TGCGCCAGCAGCCTCAGCTCCTACAATGAGCAGTTCTTC; CDR3 protein: CASSLSSYNEQFF
J gene: TRBJ1-6; D gene: -; V gene: TRBV2; clone size: -; CDR3 DNA: TGTGCCAGCAGAGGACAAATGCTTCCTTCACCCCTCCACTTT; CDR3 protein: CASRGQMLPSPLHF
J gene: TRBJ1-5; D gene: -; V gene: TRBV28; clone size: -; CDR3 DNA: TGTGCCAGCCGCGCCGCCGGGGAAGGGCAGCCCCAGCATTTT; CDR3 protein: CASRAAGEGQPQHF
J gene: TRBJ1-1; D gene: -; V gene: TRBV11-3; clone size: -; CDR3 DNA: TGTGCCAGCAGCTTAGGGGCTAACACTGAAGCTTTCTTT; CDR3 protein: CASSLGANTEAFF